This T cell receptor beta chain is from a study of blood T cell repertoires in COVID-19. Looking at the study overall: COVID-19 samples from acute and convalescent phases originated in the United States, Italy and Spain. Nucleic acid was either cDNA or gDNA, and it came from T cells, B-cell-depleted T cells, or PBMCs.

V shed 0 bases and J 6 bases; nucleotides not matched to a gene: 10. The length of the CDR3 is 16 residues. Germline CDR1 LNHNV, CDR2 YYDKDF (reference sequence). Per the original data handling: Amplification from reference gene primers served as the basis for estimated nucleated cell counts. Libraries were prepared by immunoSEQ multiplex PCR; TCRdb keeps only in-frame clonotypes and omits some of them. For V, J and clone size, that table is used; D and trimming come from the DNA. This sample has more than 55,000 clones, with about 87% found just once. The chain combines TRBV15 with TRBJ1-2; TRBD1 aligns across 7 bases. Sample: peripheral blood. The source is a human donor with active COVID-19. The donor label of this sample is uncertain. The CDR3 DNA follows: TGTGCCACCAGCAGAGATGGCGGGACAGCCTCGCATGGCTACACCTTC. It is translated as CATSRDGGTASHGYTF.